The rows below give T cell receptor beta chains drawn from one sample of a study of OX40 agonist ivuxolimab in advanced cancers. The method was immunoSEQ multiplex PCR; TCRdb's version includes in-frame clones alone and lacks a portion of them. This table holds approximately 90,000 clones, roughly nine tenths found once. The source material was CD4+ or CD8+ T cells sorted from blood, sampled in a trial of the OX40 agonist ivuxolimab. These TCRs come from an adult with an advanced solid tumor such as melanoma, head and neck, liver or kidney cancer. The CDR3 runs from the conserved cysteine through the conserved F or W. A D gene is named only where the DNA matches it firmly. Some rows have no size entry. The others give once, few or many, or a class for an expanded clone.

j_gene: TRBJ2-2
d_gene: TRBD2
abundance: -
v_gene: TRBV5-4
CDR3nt: TGTGCCAGCAAATCGGGACTAGCGGGAGACGGGGAGCTGTTTTTT
CDR3aa: CASKSGLAGDGELFF

j_gene: TRBJ1-6
d_gene: -
abundance: -
v_gene: TRBV27
CDR3nt: TGTGCCAGCAGTTTATCCGGGACGGGTTATAATTCACCCCTCCACTTT
CDR3aa: CASSLSGTGYNSPLHF

j_gene: TRBJ1-1
d_gene: -
abundance: once
v_gene: TRBV4-2
CDR3nt: TGTGCCAGCAGCCAATCAGCAGGCCTAAACACTGAAGCTTTCTTT
CDR3aa: CASSQSAGLNTEAFF

j_gene: TRBJ2-2
d_gene: -
abundance: -
v_gene: TRBV14
CDR3nt: TGTGCCAGCAACCAACCAGGAGTCACCGGGGAGCTGTTTTTT
CDR3aa: CASNQPGVTGELFF

j_gene: TRBJ2-7
d_gene: TRBD2
abundance: -
v_gene: TRBV11-3
CDR3nt: TGTGCCAGCAGCTCGGGGGCGGGAGGGGACTACGAGCAGTACTTC
CDR3aa: CASSSGAGGDYEQYF

j_gene: TRBJ1-1
d_gene: -
abundance: -
v_gene: TRBV7-6
CDR3nt: TGTGCCAGCAGCTTAGAGATTTGGACCGTTCTAAGGAGCACTGAAGCTTTCTTT
CDR3aa: CASSLEIWTVLRSTEAFF

j_gene: TRBJ1-1
d_gene: TRBD1
abundance: -
v_gene: TRBV2
CDR3nt: TGTGCCAGCAGTGAACAGGGGGACCCGAACACTGAAGCTTTCTTT
CDR3aa: CASSEQGDPNTEAFF

j_gene: TRBJ1-5
d_gene: -
abundance: once
v_gene: TRBV6-1
CDR3nt: TGTGCCAGCAGTGAGACTGGTGGGAATCAGCCCCAGCATTTT
CDR3aa: CASSETGGNQPQHF

j_gene: TRBJ1-2
d_gene: TRBD1
abundance: -
v_gene: TRBV29-1
CDR3nt: TGCAGCGGGGGGACAGCCGATAACTATGGCTACACCTTC
CDR3aa: CSGGTADNYGYTF

j_gene: TRBJ2-7
d_gene: -
abundance: -
v_gene: TRBV5-1
CDR3nt: TGCGCCAGCAGCCTGGTCCGGACACCCTCCTACGAGCAGTACTTC
CDR3aa: CASSLVRTPSYEQYF

j_gene: TRBJ1-5
d_gene: TRBD1
abundance: -
v_gene: TRBV7-9
CDR3nt: TGTGCCAGCAGCGCAGGGGGAGGGAGCAATCAGCCCCAGCATTTT
CDR3aa: CASSAGGGSNQPQHF

j_gene: TRBJ1-1
d_gene: -
abundance: -
v_gene: TRBV14
CDR3nt: TGTGCCAGCAGCCAGTCAAACACTGAAGCTTTCTTT
CDR3aa: CASSQSNTEAFF

j_gene: TRBJ2-5
d_gene: -
abundance: -
v_gene: TRBV28
CDR3nt: TGTGCCAGCTCGGAATCAGGGCGGGAGACCCAGTACTTC
CDR3aa: CASSESGRETQYF

j_gene: TRBJ2-2
d_gene: -
abundance: -
v_gene: TRBV6-1
CDR3nt: TGTGCCAGCAGTGAAGGAAGGAACACCGGGGAGCTGTTTTTT
CDR3aa: CASSEGRNTGELFF

j_gene: TRBJ2-5
d_gene: TRBD2
abundance: -
v_gene: TRBV4-1
CDR3nt: TGCGCCAGCAGCCAAGAAGTCAATCTAGCGGGAGAGGAAGAGACCCAGTACTTC
CDR3aa: CASSQEVNLAGEEETQYF

j_gene: TRBJ1-1
d_gene: TRBD1
abundance: -
v_gene: TRBV6-1
CDR3nt: TGTGCCAGCAGGGGACAGAAAGACACTGAAGCTTTCTTT
CDR3aa: CASRGQKDTEAFF

j_gene: TRBJ1-3
d_gene: TRBD1
abundance: -
v_gene: TRBV5-1
CDR3nt: TGCGCCAGCAGCAACGGACAGGCTGGAAACACCATATATTTT
CDR3aa: CASSNGQAGNTIYF

j_gene: TRBJ1-1
d_gene: -
abundance: -
v_gene: TRBV18
CDR3nt: TGTGCCAGCTCACCCGGGGGTAACACTGAAGCTTTCTTT
CDR3aa: CASSPGGNTEAFF

j_gene: TRBJ2-7
d_gene: TRBD2
abundance: -
v_gene: TRBV4-3
CDR3nt: TGCGCCAGCAGCCAAGCGACTAGCGGGAGGGTAGGAGAGCAGTACTTC
CDR3aa: CASSQATSGRVGEQYF

j_gene: TRBJ2-7
d_gene: -
abundance: -
v_gene: TRBV5-1
CDR3nt: TGCGCCAGCAGCCCGGCCGGTGGAGAGGTATCCTACGAGCAGTACTTC
CDR3aa: CASSPAGGEVSYEQYF

j_gene: TRBJ1-5
d_gene: -
abundance: -
v_gene: TRBV11-2
CDR3nt: TGTGCCAGCAGCTTAGGTGGGGGGCATAGGCAGCCCCAGCATTTT
CDR3aa: CASSLGGGHRQPQHF

j_gene: TRBJ1-2
d_gene: -
abundance: -
v_gene: TRBV4-3
CDR3nt: TGCGCCAGCAGCCACACGGCGGCAGGGGCGAACTATGGCTACACCTTC
CDR3aa: CASSHTAAGANYGYTF

j_gene: TRBJ1-1
d_gene: -
abundance: -
v_gene: TRBV7-9
CDR3nt: TGTGCCAGCAGCCCAACAGGATTCGGTATGAACACTGAAGCTTTCTTT
CDR3aa: CASSPTGFGMNTEAFF

j_gene: TRBJ1-6
d_gene: -
abundance: -
v_gene: TRBV19
CDR3nt: TGTGCCAGTAGTCCCTCCCAATCAGGAGATTCACCCCTCCACTTT
CDR3aa: CASSPSQSGDSPLHF

j_gene: TRBJ2-1
d_gene: -
abundance: few
v_gene: TRBV4-3
CDR3nt: TGCGCCAGCAGCCAAAGATATCGGGGCACCTACAATGAGCAGTTCTTC
CDR3aa: CASSQRYRGTYNEQFF

j_gene: TRBJ2-7
d_gene: TRBD2
abundance: few
v_gene: TRBV7-9
CDR3nt: TGTGCCAGCAGCCGACTAGCTTCCTACGAGCAGTACTTC
CDR3aa: CASSRLASYEQYF